One and the same sample provided the 13 T cell receptor beta chains below, sequenced in a study of siplizumab effects on memory and regulatory T cells (dated by TCRdb to about 2019). Library method: the immunoSEQ multiplex PCR assay. The clones in this table, taken by TCRdb from immuneACCESS, are in-frame only. Not every clone is retained; where verified, under half of the shortfall comes from an unresolved V gene, and the cause of the rest is unknown. The sample table records roughly 64,000 clones; just over 95% of these occur just once. The ten biggest clones cover roughly 0.097% of the sample. Sample: naive CD8+ T cells sorted from blood. The cell subset or site label, read with the paper, signifies: unstimulated naive T cells. The receptors shown here come from a human donor in good health.

The V gene is TRBV4-1, the J gene TRBJ2-7; 10 nucleotides agree with TRBD2. The CDR3 consists of 16 residues. Germline CDR1 MGHRA, CDR2 YSYEKL. Germline trimming cut 1 base from V and 4 bases from J; bases unmatched to any gene: 7. The CDR3 nucleotides are TGCGCCAGCAGCCAAGTACCGGGACTAGCGCCTTACGAGCAGTACTTC. Translating gives CASSQVPGLAPYEQYF.

The chain couples TRBV2 to TRBJ2-7, with 9 bases identical to TRBD1. CDR1 is SNHLY and CDR2 is FYNNEI in the germline V gene. CDR3 size: 14 residues. J was trimmed by 4 bases and V by 3 bases; bases with no gene match: 4. The CDR3 reads CASSENRGLYEQYF. The CDR3 DNA reads TGTGCCAGCAGTGAGAACAGGGGGCTATACGAGCAGTACTTC.

The rearrangement joins TRBV9 to TRBJ1-1; D call uncertain. Trimming took 4 bases from V and 2 from J, leaving 18 bases between them. The germline gives CDR1 SGDLS, CDR2 YYNGEE. CDR3 length equals 16 residues. The DNA of the CDR3 is TGTGCCAGCAGCTTACGATCGGACGGTTTTAACACTGAAGCTTTCTTT. This translates into CASSLRSDGFNTEAFF.

The chain recombines TRBV7-8 with TRBJ1-1; the D is unclear. The V end was cut by 1 base, the J end by 1 base, with 7 bases between. The CDR3 sequence is 14 residues long. Germline CDR1 reads SGHVS; CDR2 reads FQNEAQ. The DNA for the CDR3 is TGTGCCAGCAGCTTAGTAACAGCGAACACTGAAGCTTTCTTT. It yields the protein CASSLVTANTEAFF.

The chain has TRBV13 and TRBJ2-7; 12 nucleotides line up with TRBD2. The CDR3 length is 16 residues. Trimming took 5 bases from V and 1 from J; bases not matched to a gene: 6. Germline assignment: CDR1 PRHDT and CDR2 FYEKMQ (reference sequence). CDR3 loop: CASSNLTSGGSYEQYF. CDR3 in DNA: TGTGCCAGCAGCAACCTTACTAGCGGGGGGTCCTACGAGCAGTACTTC.

This chain's CDR3 is CSASDSYGYTF. CDR3 nucleotides: TGCAGTGCTAGTGACTCCTATGGCTACACCTTC. This chain uses TRBV20-1 with TRBJ1-2; D is uncertain. This CDR3 spans 11 amino acids. Per the germline V gene, CDR1 is DFQATT and CDR2 is SNEGSKA (reference sequence). V was clipped by 3 bases and J by 4 bases, with 6 bases between them.

This rearrangement joins TRBV27 to TRBJ2-1, with a tentative D call TRBD2 (5 bases). CDR3 size: 13 residues. CDR1 is MNHEY, CDR2 SMNVEV, per germline (reference sequence). Trimming pared 6 bases from V and 11 bases from J, leaving 17 bases between. For the CDR3, the DNA is TGTGCCAGCAGCTCCCTCCCAGACTACAAGCAGTTCTTC. Its translation: CASSSLPDYKQFF.

The chain recombines TRBV4-2 with TRBJ2-2; 16 bases are a match to TRBD2. The CDR3 is 19 amino acids. The junction had 10 bases not matched to a gene; V was cut back by 4 bases and J by 5 bases. Germline CDR1 is LGHNA and CDR2 is YNFKEQ. The CDR3 DNA sequence: TGTGCCAGCAGCCCTGCCGGGACTAGCGGGGGGGCAGGTACCGGGGAGCTGTTTTTT. Its translation: CASSPAGTSGGAGTGELFF.

The chain is built from TRBV5-6 and TRBJ1-1; unclear D gene. The CDR3 loop spans 13 amino acids. V was clipped by 2 bases and J by 2 bases, with 7 bases between them. From germline, CDR1 is SGHDT and CDR2 YYEEEE. The CDR3 is CASSFIGNTEAFF. The CDR3 DNA reads as TGTGCCAGCAGCTTTATAGGCAACACTGAAGCTTTCTTT.

This clone was recorded only once. The chain is built from TRBV13 and TRBJ2-1, with 9 nucleotides matching TRBD2. Germline loops: CDR1 PRHDT, CDR2 FYEKMQ (reference sequence). CDR3 size: 14 residues. The J segment lost 5 bases and the V segment lost 2 bases, leaving 1 base of the junction unmatched. The CDR3 is CASSLSSGDNEQFF. DNA for the CDR3: TGTGCCAGCAGCTTATCTAGCGGGGACAATGAGCAGTTCTTC.

J is TRBJ2-7 and V is TRBV19; 10 nucleotides line up with TRBD1. J was trimmed by 5 bases and V by 4 bases; bases with no gene match: 2. This CDR3 is 13 amino acids long. The germline gives CDR1 LNHDA, CDR2 SQIVND (reference sequence). The CDR3 nucleotides are TGTGCCAGTAGTAGGACAGGGGGTAACGAGCAGTACTTC. It specifies CASSRTGGNEQYF.

The chain links TRBV7-9 to TRBJ1-2; D is unresolved. CDR3 length: 17 amino acids. V gave up 3 bases and J gave up 6 bases, with 23 bases separating them. Looked up from germline, CDR1 is SEHNR and CDR2 is FQNEAQ (reference sequence). The CDR3 loop is CASSFPPQTPKVDGYTF. The CDR3 nucleotides read TGTGCCAGCAGCTTCCCCCCGCAGACTCCGAAGGTGGATGGCTACACCTTC.

This chain uses TRBV29-1 with TRBJ1-1; D gene ambiguous. V shed 3 bases and J shed 1 base, with 15 bases lying between them. The CDR3 length is 15 residues. Germline V CDR1 and CDR2: SQVTM, ANQGSEA. The CDR3: CSVEVVGQTNTEAFF. CDR3 sequence (DNA): TGCAGCGTTGAGGTCGTCGGGCAAACGAACACTGAAGCTTTCTTT.